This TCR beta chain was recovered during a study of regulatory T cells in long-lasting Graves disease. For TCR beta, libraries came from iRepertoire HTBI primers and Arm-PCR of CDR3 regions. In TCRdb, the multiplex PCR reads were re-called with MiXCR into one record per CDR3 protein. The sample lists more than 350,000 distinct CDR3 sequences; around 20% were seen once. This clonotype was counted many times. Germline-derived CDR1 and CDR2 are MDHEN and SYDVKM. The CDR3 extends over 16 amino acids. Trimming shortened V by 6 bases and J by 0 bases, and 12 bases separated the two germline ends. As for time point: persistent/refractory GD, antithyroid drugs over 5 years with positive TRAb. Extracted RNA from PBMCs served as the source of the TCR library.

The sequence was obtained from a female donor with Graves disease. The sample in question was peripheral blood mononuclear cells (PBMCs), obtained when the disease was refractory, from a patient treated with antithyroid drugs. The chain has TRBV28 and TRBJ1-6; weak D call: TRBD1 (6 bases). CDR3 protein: CASRKGQSSYNSPLHF. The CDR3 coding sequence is TGTGCCAGCAGAAAAGGACAGAGCTCCTATAATTCACCCCTCCACTTT.